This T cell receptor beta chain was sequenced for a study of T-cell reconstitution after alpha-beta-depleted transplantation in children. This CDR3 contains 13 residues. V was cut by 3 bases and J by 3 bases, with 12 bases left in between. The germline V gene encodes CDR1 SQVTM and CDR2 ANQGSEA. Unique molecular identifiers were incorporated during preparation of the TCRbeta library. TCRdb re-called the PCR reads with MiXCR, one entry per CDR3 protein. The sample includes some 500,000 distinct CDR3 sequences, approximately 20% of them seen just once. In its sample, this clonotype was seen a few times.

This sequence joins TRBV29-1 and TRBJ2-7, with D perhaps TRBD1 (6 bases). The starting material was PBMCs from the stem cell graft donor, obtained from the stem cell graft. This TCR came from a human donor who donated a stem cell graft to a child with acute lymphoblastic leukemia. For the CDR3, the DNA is TGCAGCGTTGACGGCGGACAGATCTACGAGCAGTACTTC. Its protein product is CSVDGGQIYEQYF.